The next 24 T cell receptor beta chains were all read from a single sample in a study of T cell repertoires in cytomegalovirus infection. The antigens these receptors bind are not known. TCRdb redid the calling of the reads with MiXCR, one entry per CDR3 protein. Of approximately 280,000 distinct CDR3 sequences listed, approximately 22% are singletons. Here the sequenced sample was cultured PBMCs, taken from culture after CMV antigen stimulation. These receptors were taken from a human donor in good health (CMV status not recorded). Some clones in this sample may be carry-over from other donors' samples.

The chain uses TRBV29-1 and TRBJ1-4; 7 bases align to TRBD1. The germline V gene encodes CDR1 SQVTM and CDR2 ANQGSEA. V shed 7 bases, J shed 3 bases, and the junction held 5 bases outside the gene matches. The CDR3 is made up of 13 amino acids. CDR3: CSARDSSNEKLFF. Written as DNA, the CDR3 is TGCAGCGCAAGGGACAGCTCTAATGAAAAACTGTTTTTT.

V gene TRBV29-1 combines with J gene TRBJ1-1; D gene ambiguous. The CDR3 is 15 residues long. Germline-derived CDR1 and CDR2 are SQVTM and ANQGSEA. V was trimmed by 4 bases and J by 8 bases, leaving 23 bases between them. The CDR3 protein is CSVGRLTRYRKEAFF. CDR3 nucleotides: TGCAGCGTTGGGCGCTTAACACGGTACCGTAAGGAAGCTTTCTTT.

The rearrangement uses TRBV20-1 and TRBJ1-1; D uncertain. V lost 3 bases and J 2 bases, leaving 13 bases between the germline ends. CDR1 is DFQATT, CDR2 SNEGSKA, per germline (reference sequence). This CDR3 has 14 amino acids. DNA of the CDR3: TGCAGTGCTAGTGCCTCGACGATAAACACTGAAGCTTTCTTT. The encoded protein is CSASASTINTEAFF.

This clonotype was detected a few times. The chain couples TRBV12-3 or TRBV12-4 to TRBJ2-7; weak D call: TRBD2 (6 bases). The CDR3 is 12 amino acids. The germline V and J ends were trimmed by 3 bases and 5 bases, with 8 bases remaining between them. The CDR3 loop is CASSFGSHEQYF. CDR3 nucleotide sequence: TGTGCCAGCAGTTTCGGGAGCCACGAGCAGTACTTC.

V usage is TRBV4-1 and J usage is TRBJ1-6, with 7 bases matching TRBD1. The CDR3 sequence is 15 residues long. CDR1 MGHRA and CDR2 YSYEKL come from the germline V gene. V was clipped by 4 bases and J by 7 bases; unmatched bases: 7. CDR3 sequence reads: CASSRATGPNSPLHF. In DNA, the CDR3 is TGCGCCAGCAGCCGAGCGACAGGGCCCAATTCACCCCTCCACTTT.

Ten or more counts support this clonotype. The rearrangement joins TRBV7-2 to TRBJ2-7, with 7 bases fitting TRBD1. With V trimmed by 4 bases and J by 3 bases, 9 bases remained unmatched. This CDR3 has 15 amino acids. The germline V gene has CDR1 SGHTA and CDR2 FQGNSA. CDR3 sequence (DNA): TGTGCCAGCAGCTCCCCGACAGGGTACGGCTACGAGCAGTACTTC. It specifies CASSSPTGYGYEQYF.

The chain links TRBV5-6 to TRBJ2-7; the match to TRBD1 covers 9 bases. Trimming took 1 base from V and 3 from J; bases not matched to a gene: 11. This CDR3 is 17 amino acids long. In germline, CDR1 is SGHDT, CDR2 YYEEEE. DNA for the CDR3: TGTGCCAGCAGCTTGACGGTTCTACGACAGGGGGACTACGAGCAGTACGTC. This sequence encodes CASSLTVLRQGDYEQYV.

This clonotype was seen repeatedly, ten times or more. The chain has TRBV19 and TRBJ1-1; 9 bases map to TRBD1. The CDR3 runs to 15 residues. Germline CDR1 is LNHDA and CDR2 is SQIVND (reference sequence). Germline trimming cut 5 bases from V and 3 bases from J; bases unmatched to any gene: 7. The chain's CDR3 is CASSPWDREDTEAFF. Written as DNA, the CDR3 is TGTGCCAGTAGTCCGTGGGACAGGGAGGACACTGAAGCTTTCTTT.

The rearrangement links TRBV12-3 or TRBV12-4 to TRBJ2-1; tentative D call: TRBD2 (6 bases). V was pared by 1 base and J by 7 bases, with 14 bases between. This CDR3 contains 15 residues. The CDR3 nucleotides are TGTGCCAGCAGTTTAGACGGGAGTCCCTTTAATGAGCAGTTCTTC. Translation gives CASSLDGSPFNEQFF.

This clonotype was recorded at least ten times. This chain connects TRBV7-8 to TRBJ1-1, with TRBD1 matching over 11 bases. This CDR3 spans 16 amino acids. Per germline, CDR1 SGHVS and CDR2 FQNEAQ. V was clipped by 4 bases and J by 4 bases; unmatched bases: 8. In DNA, the CDR3 is TGTGCCAGCAGCTGGGACAGGGGGGAACAAGGCACTGAAGCTTTCTTT. Protein product: CASSWDRGEQGTEAFF.

This clonotype was seen a few times. V usage is TRBV4-3 and J usage is TRBJ2-1; 7 nucleotides align to TRBD2. J was trimmed by 7 bases and V by 3 bases; bases with no gene match: 6. In germline, CDR1 is LGHNA, CDR2 YSLEER. This CDR3 is 14 amino acids long. The DNA for the CDR3 is TGCGCCAGCAGCCACCGCGGGAGTTCGAATGAGCAGTTCTTC. It codes for CASSHRGSSNEQFF.

The chain uses TRBV7-9 and TRBJ2-7; TRBD2 matches 8 bases. Trimming cost V 3 bases and J 4 bases; bases outside gene matches: 14. Germline V gene lookup returns CDR1 SEHNR and CDR2 FQNEAQ (reference sequence). The CDR3 extends over 17 amino acids. CDR3 DNA: TGTGCCAGCAGCTTGCCCAGCGGGAGAGTAGAGAATTACGAGCAGTACTTC. Residues: CASSLPSGRVENYEQYF.

At least ten counts were recorded for this clonotype. The chain is built from TRBV7-2 and TRBJ2-1; D could derive from TRBD1 or TRBD2 (5 bases each). Deletions cut 4 bases from V and 4 bases from J, with 17 bases between. Germline values: CDR1 SGHTA, CDR2 FQGNSA. CDR3 length: 16 residues. The chain's CDR3 is CASSSPGRWIYNEQFF. The CDR3 DNA reads as TGTGCCAGCAGCTCTCCGGGACGGTGGATTTACAATGAGCAGTTCTTC.

This chain uses TRBV19 with TRBJ1-2, with a possible D match to TRBD1 (5 bases). CDR3 size: 14 residues. CDR1 and CDR2 (germline): LNHDA, SQIVND (reference sequence). Deletions cut 7 bases from V and 2 bases from J, with 14 bases between. CDR3 DNA: TGTGCCAGTAATACGGGACGGTGGAACTATGGCTACACCTTC. Its protein is CASNTGRWNYGYTF.

This chain uses TRBV7-9 with TRBJ2-5; possible D gene TRBD1, 5 bases. V was pared by 1 base and J by 4 bases, with 13 bases between. The CDR3 contains 15 residues. The germline V gene has CDR1 SEHNR and CDR2 FQNEAQ (reference sequence). The CDR3 DNA is TGTGCCAGCAGCTTAGAGCCAGGGCTTGGAGAGACCCAGTACTTC. Translation: CASSLEPGLGETQYF.

Only a few counts were recorded for this clonotype. This sequence joins TRBV4-1 and TRBJ2-1; TRBD1 matches at 8 bases. The CDR3 contains 16 residues. The germline gives CDR1 MGHRA, CDR2 YSYEKL. V lost 3 bases, J lost 5 bases, and 9 bases stayed unmatched. Here the CDR3 DNA reads TGCGCCAGCAGCCAGGGACCGGGACAGGTTAACAATGAGCAGTTCTTC. Encoded protein: CASSQGPGQVNNEQFF.

In its sample, this clonotype was seen once. The chain is built from TRBV30 and TRBJ2-1; D uncertain. Per the germline V gene, CDR1 is GTSNPN and CDR2 is SVGIG (reference sequence). The CDR3 length is 11 residues. V was cut by 0 bases and J by 8 bases, with 5 bases left in between. CDR3 coding DNA: TGTGCCTGGAGTGTGGGGTATGAGCAGTTCTTC. This gives the protein CAWSVGYEQFF.

This clonotype was counted a few times. The chain carries TRBV25-1 and TRBJ2-5, with 11 nucleotides matching TRBD2. V shed 3 bases, J shed 4 bases, and the junction held 4 bases outside the gene matches. Germline-derived CDR1 and CDR2 are MGHDK and SYGVNS. The CDR3 runs to 15 residues. The CDR3 protein is CASSDKGLAGETQYF. The CDR3 coding sequence is TGTGCCAGCAGTGACAAAGGACTAGCGGGAGAGACCCAGTACTTC.

The V gene is TRBV6-1, the J gene TRBJ2-1, with 11 bases fitting TRBD2. Germline-derived CDR1 and CDR2 are MNHNS and SASEGT. The CDR3 runs to 17 residues. The V gene end was trimmed by 6 bases and the J gene end by 8 bases; junction bases not matched to a gene: 15. CDR3 sequence reads: CASRATSSGRFSDEQFF. The CDR3 DNA sequence: TGTGCCAGCAGAGCCACATCTAGCGGGAGGTTCTCCGATGAGCAGTTCTTC.

This chain connects TRBV5-5 to TRBJ1-1, with 7 bases aligning to TRBD1. J lost 0 bases, V lost 0 bases, and 2 bases had no gene match. The CDR3 is made up of 15 amino acids. Germline CDR1 reads SGHKS; CDR2 reads YYEKEE (reference sequence). The CDR3 is CASSLGDRVNTEAFF. In DNA, the CDR3 is TGTGCCAGCAGCTTGGGTGACAGGGTGAACACTGAAGCTTTCTTT. The full variable domain, with the rest looked up from reference TRBV5-5 and TRBJ1-1, is DAGVTQSPTHLIKTRGQQVTLRCSPISGHKSVSWYQQVLGQGPQFIFQYYEKEERGRGNFPDRFSARQFPNYSSELNVNALLLGDSALYLCASSLGDRVNTEAFFGQGTRLTVV.

V usage is TRBV30 and J usage is TRBJ2-1, with 10 bases that match TRBD2. CDR3 length: 15 residues. The junction had 6 bases not matched to a gene; V was cut back by 1 base and J by 6 bases. The V gene's germline CDR1 is GTSNPN and CDR2 SVGIG (reference sequence). In nucleotides, the CDR3 is TGTGCCTGGAGTGATTTGGGACTAGCGAGCAATGAGCAGTTCTTC. Amino acid sequence: CAWSDLGLASNEQFF. Full variable domain (outside the CDR3, taken from reference TRBV30 and TRBJ2-1): SQTIHQWPATLVQPVGSPLSLECTVEGTSNPNLYWYRQAAGRGLQLLFYSVGIGQISSEVPQNLSASRPQDRQFILSSKKLLLSDSGFYLCAWSDLGLASNEQFFGPGTRLTVL.

This clonotype was seen only a few times. The V call is TRBV5-1, the J call TRBJ2-2, with 10 positions matching TRBD1. There are 16 residues in the CDR3. Germline lookup yields CDR1 SGHRS and CDR2 YFSETQ. V lost 4 bases and J lost 4; bases outside the gene matches: 7. The CDR3 sequence is CASSHRTGGSTGELFF. The CDR3 bases are TGCGCCAGCAGCCATAGGACAGGGGGAAGCACCGGGGAGCTGTTTTTT.

The chain has TRBV7-2 and TRBJ2-7, with 9 bases fitting TRBD1. V gave up 1 base and J gave up 4 bases; unmatched junction bases: 5. From germline, CDR1 is SGHTA and CDR2 FQGNSA. The CDR3 spans 15 residues. The DNA for the CDR3 is TGTGCCAGCAGCTTAGGGACAGGGGACCTATACGAGCAGTACTTC. This sequence encodes CASSLGTGDLYEQYF.

Only a few counts were recorded for this clonotype. CDR3 sequence reads: CASSSQTGSAYEQYF. CDR3 coding DNA: TGTGCCAGCAGTTCTCAAACAGGTTCGGCCTACGAGCAGTACTTC. The genes are TRBV7-9 and TRBJ2-7, with D possibly TRBD1 on 5 matching bases. From germline, CDR1 is SEHNR and CDR2 FQNEAQ (reference sequence). Trimming took 6 bases from V and 2 from J, leaving 17 bases between them. This CDR3 comprises 15 residues.